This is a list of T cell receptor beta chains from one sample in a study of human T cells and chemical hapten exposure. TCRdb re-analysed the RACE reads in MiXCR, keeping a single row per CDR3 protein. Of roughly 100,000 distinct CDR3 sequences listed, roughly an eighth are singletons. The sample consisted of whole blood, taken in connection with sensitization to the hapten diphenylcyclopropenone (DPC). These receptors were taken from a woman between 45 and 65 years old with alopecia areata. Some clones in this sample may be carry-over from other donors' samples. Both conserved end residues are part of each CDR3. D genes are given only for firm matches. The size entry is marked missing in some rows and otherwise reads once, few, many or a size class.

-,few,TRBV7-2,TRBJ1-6,TGTGCCAGCAGCTTAGGGGACCCAATTAATTCACCCCTCCACTTT,CASSLGDPINSPLHF
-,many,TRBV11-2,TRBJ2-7,TGTGCCAGCAGCCTAACCTACGAGCAGTACTTC,CASSLTYEQYF
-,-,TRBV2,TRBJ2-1,TGTGCCAGCAGACCAGCGGCCGGAACCCCCACTGAGCAGTTCTTC,CASRPAAGTPTEQFF
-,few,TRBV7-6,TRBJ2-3,TGTGCCAGCAGCGAGAAAGGGGGTACAGATACGCAGTATTTT,CASSEKGGTDTQYF
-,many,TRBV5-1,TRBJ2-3,TGCGCCAGCAGCTTGGTAGGGTCCAACACAGATACGCAGTATTTT,CASSLVGSNTDTQYF
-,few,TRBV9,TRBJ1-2,TGTGCCAGCAGCCTCACCGACAACTATGGCTACACCTTC,CASSLTDNYGYTF
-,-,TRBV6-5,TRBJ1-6,TGTGCCAGCAGTTACTTCACCCACCAGGGAACCGGTAATTCACCCCTCCACTTT,CASSYFTHQGTGNSPLHF
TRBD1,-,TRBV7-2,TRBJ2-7,TGTGCCAGCAGCATGGACAGGGGTGCGGACGAGCAGTACTTC,CASSMDRGADEQYF
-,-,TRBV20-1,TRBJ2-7,TGCAGTGCTTTAGATATCGGTCAAGCCTACGAGCAGTACTTC,CSALDIGQAYEQYF
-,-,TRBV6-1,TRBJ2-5,TGTGCCAGCAGTGAGATTTCCCAAGAGACCCAGTACTTC,CASSEISQETQYF
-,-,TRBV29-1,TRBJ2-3,TGCAGCGTTGAAAAGGGGCAGGGCACCGGCACAGATACGCAGTATTTT,CSVEKGQGTGTDTQYF
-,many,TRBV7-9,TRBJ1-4,TGTGCCAGCAGCCCCCGGACTGAAAAACTGTTTTTT,CASSPRTEKLFF
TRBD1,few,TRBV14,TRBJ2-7,TGTGCCAGCAGCCAAGGACAGGGGTACGAGCAGTACTTC,CASSQGQGYEQYF
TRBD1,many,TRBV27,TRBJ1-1,TGTGCCAGCAAGCCCGGGACAGTGAACACTGAAGCTTTCTTT,CASKPGTVNTEAFF
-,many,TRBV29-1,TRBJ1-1,TGCAGCGTTGACAGCCGAATGAGCAACACTGAAGCTTTCTTT,CSVDSRMSNTEAFF
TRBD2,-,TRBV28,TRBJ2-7,TGTGCCAGCAGTCCCCCCCGTCGCGGGGGTACCCCCCTCTCCTACGAGCAGTACTTC,CASSPPRRGGTPLSYEQYF
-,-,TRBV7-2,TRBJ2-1,TGTGCCAGCAGCTTGGGGGAGCGCAGTGAGCAGTTCTTC,CASSLGERSEQFF
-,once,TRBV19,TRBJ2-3,TGTGCCAGTCGGCGCCCGGAGGGGACAGATACGCAGTATTTT,CASRRPEGTDTQYF
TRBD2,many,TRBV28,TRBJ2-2,TGTGCCAGCAGTTCCCCCGCTAGCGGGAACACCGGGGAGCTGTTTTTT,CASSSPASGNTGELFF
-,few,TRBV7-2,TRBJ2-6,TGTGCCAGCAGGCCCACTGGGGCCAACGTCCTGACTTTC,CASRPTGANVLTF
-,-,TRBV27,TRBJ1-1,TGTGCCAGCAGTCCAGGGGCTGGGGCTGAAGCTTTCTTT,CASSPGAGAEAFF
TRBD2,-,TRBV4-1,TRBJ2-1,TGCGCCAGCAGCCGGCCCATAGCGGGGGCCCCCCCCTACAATGAGCAGTTCTTC,CASSRPIAGAPPYNEQFF
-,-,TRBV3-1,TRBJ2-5,TGTGCCAGCAGCCAAGTTATCGGACTAATAGAGACCCAGTACTTC,CASSQVIGLIETQYF
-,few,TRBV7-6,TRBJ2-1,TGTGCCAGCAGCTTAACGATCCACCCGGGAGACAATGAGCAGTTCTTC,CASSLTIHPGDNEQFF
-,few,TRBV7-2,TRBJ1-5,TGTGCCAGCAGCTTCTCTCAGGGTGATCAGCCCCAGCATTTT,CASSFSQGDQPQHF
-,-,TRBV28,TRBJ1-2,TGTGCCAGCAGTTTAGCTTCAGTCTTCGGGGGGCTAAGATTTGGCTACACCTTC,CASSLASVFGGLRFGYTF
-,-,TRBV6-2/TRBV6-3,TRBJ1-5,TGTGCCAGCAGTTACACGGCTACCAATCAGCCCCAGCATTTT,CASSYTATNQPQHF
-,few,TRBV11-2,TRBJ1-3,TGTGCCAGCAGCCCCCGGACAGCCCTTCACTCTGGAAACACCATATATTTT,CASSPRTALHSGNTIYF
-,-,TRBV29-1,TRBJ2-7,TGCAGCGTTGGGGGGTTCCTCGAGCAGTACTTC,CSVGGFLEQYF
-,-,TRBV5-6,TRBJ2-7,TGTGCCAGCACCAACGGAGGCGAGCAGTACTTC,CASTNGGEQYF
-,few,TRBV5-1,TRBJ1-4,TGCGCCAGCAGCCCGGAGATGTCGGATGAAAAACTGTTTTTT,CASSPEMSDEKLFF
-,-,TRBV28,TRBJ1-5,TGTGCCAGCAGGGGAGAGGTTCAGCCCCAGCATTTT,CASRGEVQPQHF
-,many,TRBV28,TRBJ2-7,TGTGCCAGCAAAAGGGGGGGTTTGGACGAGCAGTACTTC,CASKRGGLDEQYF
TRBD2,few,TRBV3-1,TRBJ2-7,TGTGCCAGCAGCCCGGGACTAGCGGGAGTCGGGCAGTACTTC,CASSPGLAGVGQYF
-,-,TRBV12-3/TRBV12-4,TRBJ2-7,TGTGCCAGCAGTCGGGGTAGGACCGCGTCCTACGAGCAGTACTTC,CASSRGRTASYEQYF
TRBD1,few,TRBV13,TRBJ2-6,TGTGCCAGCAGCCCGGGACGCAGGGGGTCTGGGGCCAACGTCCTGACTTTC,CASSPGRRGSGANVLTF
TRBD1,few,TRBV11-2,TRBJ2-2,TGTGCCAGCAGCTTACGGACAGGGCCCGGGGAGCTGTTTTTT,CASSLRTGPGELFF
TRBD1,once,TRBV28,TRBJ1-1,TGTGCCAGCAGTCTCAGACAGGGCGGGAACACTGAAGCTTTCTTT,CASSLRQGGNTEAFF
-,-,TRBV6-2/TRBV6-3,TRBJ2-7,TGTGCCAGCACCAACACACTGTCCTACGAGCAGTACTTC,CASTNTLSYEQYF
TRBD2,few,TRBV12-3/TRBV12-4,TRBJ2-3,TGTGCCAGCAGTTCCGGGACTAGCGGGAGAAACACAGATACGCAGTATTTT,CASSSGTSGRNTDTQYF
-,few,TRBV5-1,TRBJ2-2,TGCGCCAGCAGCTTCTTGGTAGGGGCTAACACCGGGGAGCTGTTTTTT,CASSFLVGANTGELFF
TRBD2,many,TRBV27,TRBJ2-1,TGTGCCAGCAGAAAACCGGGACTAGCCTCAAATGAGCAGTTCTTC,CASRKPGLASNEQFF
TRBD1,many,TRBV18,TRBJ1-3,TGTGCCAGCTCACCTTCGGGACAGCACTCTGGAAACACCATATATTTT,CASSPSGQHSGNTIYF
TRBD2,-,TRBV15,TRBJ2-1,TGTGCCACCGAGGATGGCGGGAGATACAATGAGCAGTTCTTC,CATEDGGRYNEQFF
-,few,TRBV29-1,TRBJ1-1,TGCAGCGTTGAGGGGGCAGGGCGCACTGAAGCTTTCTTT,CSVEGAGRTEAFF
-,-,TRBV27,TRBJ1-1,TGTGCCAGCGGGCCGGCAGGCGGCACTGAAGCTTTCTTT,CASGPAGGTEAFF
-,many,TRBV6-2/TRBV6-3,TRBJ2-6,TGTGCCAGCAGTTACCCCCAGTCAGCTGGGGCCAACGTCCTGACTTTC,CASSYPQSAGANVLTF
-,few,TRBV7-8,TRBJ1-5,TGTGCCAGCACCAAGCGAGGGAATCAGCCCCAGCATTTT,CASTKRGNQPQHF
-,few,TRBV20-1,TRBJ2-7,TGCAGTGCTAGGTACCTGACCTACGAGCAGTACTTC,CSARYLTYEQYF
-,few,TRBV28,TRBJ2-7,TGTGCCAGCAGTTTATGGCGCTCCTACGAGCAGTACTTC,CASSLWRSYEQYF
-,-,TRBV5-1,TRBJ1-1,TGCGCCAGCAGCTTGGAGGGAGGGAAGGAATCTGAAGCTTTCTTT,CASSLEGGKESEAFF
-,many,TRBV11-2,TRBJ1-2,TGTGCCAGCAGACGAGCCTATCGGGGGCCAAACTATGGCTACACCTTC,CASRRAYRGPNYGYTF
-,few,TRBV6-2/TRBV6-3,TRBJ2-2,TGTGCCAGCAGGGGGGGCGATGGTAACACCGGGGAGCTGTTTTTT,CASRGGDGNTGELFF
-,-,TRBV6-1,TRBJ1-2,TGTGCCAGCAGTGAATCTGCAGGGGACTATGGCTACACCTTC,CASSESAGDYGYTF